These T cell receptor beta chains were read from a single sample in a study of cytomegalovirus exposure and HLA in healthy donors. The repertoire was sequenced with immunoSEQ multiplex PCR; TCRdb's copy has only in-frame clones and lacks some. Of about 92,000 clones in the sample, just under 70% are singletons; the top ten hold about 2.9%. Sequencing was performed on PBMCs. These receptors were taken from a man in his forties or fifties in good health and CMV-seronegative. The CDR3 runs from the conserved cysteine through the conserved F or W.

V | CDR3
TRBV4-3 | CASSQEAEAQETQYF
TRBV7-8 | CASSKDRDYEQYF
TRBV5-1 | CASSPGLADSTDTQYF
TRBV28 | CASKAPTGAVEKLFF
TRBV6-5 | CASRALQGLDYGYTF
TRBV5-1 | CASSLRSQETQYF
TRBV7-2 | CASSLVRSREETQYF
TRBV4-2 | CASSQIGGAETQYF
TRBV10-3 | CAMKPGTGEETQYF
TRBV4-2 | CASSQEVYGRSDTQYF
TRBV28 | CASSLKTGWHQPQHF
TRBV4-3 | CASSQEGDRQNYGYTF
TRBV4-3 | CASSQEASGYLREQFF
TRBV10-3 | CAISELANTGELFF
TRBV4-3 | CASSLSGVGETQYF
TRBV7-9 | CASARVGYGYTF
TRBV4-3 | CASSQGNSGWETQYF
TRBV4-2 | CASSPLSGGGETQYF
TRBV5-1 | CASSSGVTSNTEAFF
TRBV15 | CATSRVGLGHEKLFF
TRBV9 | CASSVAPGGEETQYF
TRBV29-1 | CSVDTNYGYTF
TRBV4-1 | CASSPRDRGPDTQYF
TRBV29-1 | CSVGPQGNEQFF
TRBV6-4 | CASSDSPRGPAYRNEKLFF
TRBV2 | CASRVDRINTEAFF
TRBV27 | CASSLKSGVNTEAFF
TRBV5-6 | CASSQKPGQTNQPQHF
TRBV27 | CASSLSRDTEAFF
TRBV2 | CASRAGDVAYF
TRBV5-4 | CASSPRELGGETQYF
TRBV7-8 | CASSSGKPAPQHF
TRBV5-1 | CASSLVASGGSYEQYF
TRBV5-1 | CASSRHVGRGGLGGELFF
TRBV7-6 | CASSLAGGKTTDTQYF
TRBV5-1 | CASSWTGGDYGYTF
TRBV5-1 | CASSLSLTGAGEQYF
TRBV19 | CASSVPGLSTEAFF
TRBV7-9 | CASSRGQGVSPLHF
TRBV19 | CASSIPRSGANVLTF
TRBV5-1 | CASSGGTGGGNEQFF
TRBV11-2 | CASSTRQGWGDTEAFF
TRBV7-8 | CASSLGLAGGRYYNEQFF
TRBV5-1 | CASSFAGQGIGEQYF
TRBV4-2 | CASSQNPGQPSLSYEQYF
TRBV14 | CASSHFYQETQYF
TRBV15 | CATSRAAGFSGANVLTF
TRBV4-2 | CASSQEVPPTEGLAGHASTDTQYF
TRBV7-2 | CASSLVGTGGGTEAFF
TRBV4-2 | CASSQPGQYNSPLHF
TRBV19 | CASSVLGQPQHF